A single sample gave rise to the 10 T cell receptor beta chains below, sequenced in a study of Ad26.COV2.S vaccination and SARS-CoV-2 variants. Treatment reported: 15 to 20 received Ad26.COV2.S at low or high dose, single or two shots; five or six received placebo; per-sample allocation not given. The study sampled participants on day 63 after the first vaccine or placebo injection. The assay was immunoSEQ multiplex PCR, and TCRdb's table has in-frame clones only and misses some. Seen here are roughly 350,000 clones, roughly 90% observed once, and the top ten hold approximately 4.5%. This specimen consisted of peripheral blood, obtained in a trial of Ad26.COV2.S vaccine versus placebo. These TCRs come from a person between 18 and 59 years old who received the Ad26.COV2.S COVID-19 vaccine or a placebo.

V is TRBV29-1 and J is TRBJ2-5, with 9 bases aligning to TRBD1. Trimming at V came to 7 bases and at J to 5 bases, leaving 5 bases not matched to a gene. Germline values: CDR1 SQVTM, CDR2 ANQGSEA. The CDR3 runs to 12 residues. DNA of the CDR3: TGCAGCGGGGGGACAGGGCAGGAGACCCAGTACTTC. It translates to CSGGTGQETQYF. The complete variable domain, with remaining parts taken from reference TRBV29-1 and TRBJ2-5, reads SAVISQKPSRDICQRGTSLTIQCQVDSQVTMMFWYRQQPGQSLTLIATANQGSEATYESGFVIDKFPISRPNLTFSTLTVSNMSPEDSSIYLCSGGTGQETQYFGPGTRLLVL.

This clone was counted only a few times. V and J are TRBV5-4 and TRBJ2-1, with 11 bases aligning to TRBD2. J gave up 7 bases and V 1 base, and 1 base lay outside the gene matches. This CDR3 comprises 14 residues. Germline CDR1 SGHNT, CDR2 YYREEE (reference sequence). CDR3 protein: CASSLRLAGNEQFF. The CDR3 DNA reads TGTGCCAGCAGCTTGAGACTAGCGGGAAATGAGCAGTTCTTC. Looking up the rest from reference TRBV5-4 and TRBJ2-1 gives the full variable domain: ETGVTQSPTHLIKTRGQQVTLRCSSQSGHNTVSWYQQALGQGPQFIFQYYREEENGRGNFPPRFSGLQFPNYSSELNVNALELDDSALYLCASSLRLAGNEQFFGPGTRLTVL.

This clone was seen a single time. This chain joins TRBV5-1 and TRBJ2-2; D remains unclear. V was pared by 1 base and J by 6 bases, with 10 bases between. Germline CDR1 SGHRS, CDR2 YFSETQ. The CDR3 is 14 amino acids. CDR3 nucleotide sequence: TGCGCCAGCAGCTTGTCTGGGTACTCCGGGGAGCTGTTTTTT. As protein: CASSLSGYSGELFF.

This clone was detected once. The V gene is TRBV7-2, the J gene TRBJ2-1; 14 bases fit TRBD2. Germline assignment: CDR1 SGHTA and CDR2 FQGNSA. The CDR3 spans 17 residues. V dropped 4 bases and J dropped 6; count of bases not matched to a gene: 8. The CDR3 reads CASSYAGTSGSGNEQFF. DNA for the CDR3: TGTGCCAGCAGCTACGCCGGGACTAGCGGGAGTGGCAATGAGCAGTTCTTC.

The chain uses TRBV27 and TRBJ1-4, with a weak D call TRBD1 (6 bases). CDR1 MNHEY and CDR2 SMNVEV come from the germline V gene (reference sequence). V was trimmed by 8 bases and J by 1 base, leaving 11 bases between them. This CDR3 contains 14 residues. The CDR3 nucleotides read TGTGCCAGCGGCTCAGGGGTAACTAATGAAAAACTGTTTTTT. It is translated as CASGSGVTNEKLFF.

The J gene is TRBJ2-2, the V gene TRBV13; the D is unclear. Germline loops: CDR1 PRHDT, CDR2 FYEKMQ (reference sequence). The CDR3 is 14 residues long. V was pared by 5 bases and J by 2 bases, with 9 bases between. The CDR3 bases are TGTGCCAGCAGCAGCTGGGCCAACACCGGGGAGCTGTTTTTT. This translates into CASSSWANTGELFF. Variable domain in full (rest from reference TRBV13 and TRBJ2-2): AAGVIQSPRHLIKEKRETATLKCYPIPRHDTVYWYQQGPGQDPQFLISFYEKMQSDKGSIPDRFSAQQFSDYHSELNMSSLELGDSALYFCASSSWANTGELFFGEGSRLTVL.

This clone is a singleton in its sample. This chain joins TRBV7-9 and TRBJ2-1, with D perhaps matching TRBD2 (6 bases). V dropped 1 base and J dropped 0 bases, with 10 bases sitting between them. The CDR3 runs to 16 residues. CDR1 is SEHNR, CDR2 FQNEAQ, per germline (reference sequence). CDR3 sequence (DNA): TGTGCCAGCAGCTTAGATGGCGGGGCCTCCTACAATGAGCAGTTCTTC. It yields the protein CASSLDGGASYNEQFF.

The chain recombines TRBV28 with TRBJ1-6; 7 nucleotides match TRBD1. The CDR3 covers 15 residues. Unmatched junction bases numbered 10, after V lost 4 bases and J lost 10 bases. CDR1 and CDR2 from the germline V gene are MDHEN and SYDVKM. The CDR3 DNA is TGTGCCAGCAGTTCCACGGGACAGAAGGCATCACCCCTCCACTTT. Translating gives CASSSTGQKASPLHF.

This clone appeared once. The chain uses TRBV4-1 and TRBJ2-5; no clear D gene. The V and J ends lost 0 bases and 5 bases respectively, with 7 bases between them. The CDR3 runs 13 residues. Germline V gene lookup returns CDR1 MGHRA and CDR2 YSYEKL. The CDR3 loop is CASSQDSEETQYF. The CDR3 DNA reads as TGCGCCAGCAGCCAAGACAGTGAGGAGACCCAGTACTTC.

The chain combines TRBV9 with TRBJ1-5, with D unresolved. The CDR3 is 18 residues long. Germline CDR1 is SGDLS and CDR2 is YYNGEE. V was trimmed by 0 bases and J by 2 bases, leaving 18 bases between them. CDR3 DNA sequence: TGTGCCAGCAGCGTAGGGCAGCAGTCGAAGATACGCAATCAGCCCCAGCATTTT. Encoded protein: CASSVGQQSKIRNQPQHF. Full variable domain (missing parts from reference TRBV9 and TRBJ1-5): DSGVTQTPKHLITATGQRVTLRCSPRSGDLSVYWYQQSLDQGLQFLIQYYNGEERAKGNILERFSAQQFPDLHSELNLSSLELGDSALYFCASSVGQQSKIRNQPQHFGDGTRLSIL.